These T cell receptor beta chains were read from a single sample in a study of blood T cell repertoires in COVID-19. Libraries were prepared by immunoSEQ multiplex PCR; TCRdb keeps only in-frame clonotypes and omits some of them. Seen here are hundreds of thousands of clones, about nine tenths observed once, and the top ten hold 6.9%. Sequenced input: peripheral blood. The source of these receptors is a woman in her 30s who had recovered from COVID-19. Each CDR3 is given without its conserved first and last residue.

cdr3_aa,v_call,j_call
ASSLEASNQPQH,TRBV18,TRBJ1-5
ASSFRQPDYEQY,TRBV5-5,TRBJ2-7
ASSHTDSATNEKLF,TRBV4-2,TRBJ1-4
ASSLSTGIIPVAEAF,TRBV13,TRBJ1-1
ASSLEGAGGHTDTQY,TRBV7-8,TRBJ2-3
ASSWDSPKTEAF,TRBV5-1,TRBJ1-1
ASSHGTGGTEAF,TRBV3-1/TRBV3-2,TRBJ1-1
ASSSFGNTIY,TRBV9,TRBJ1-3
SVAGQGARGGYT,TRBV29-1,TRBJ1-2
ASKPPRDSAYNEQF,TRBV28,TRBJ2-1
ASSLLRTGFMNTEAF,TRBV27,TRBJ1-1
ASCQRLEKLF,TRBV12-3/TRBV12-4,TRBJ1-4
ASSHEGGGYGYT,TRBV4-1,TRBJ1-2
ASRDLTGQPQH,TRBV28,TRBJ1-5
ASSQGVSQETQY,TRBV4-1,TRBJ2-5
ASSFVLSGANVLT,TRBV6-5,TRBJ2-6
ASSVPRIRGTNTEAF,TRBV9,TRBJ1-1
ASSIWASRSDTEAF,TRBV19,TRBJ1-1
ASSLTLDTTYEQY,TRBV7-2,TRBJ2-7
ASRAFDRGYGYT,TRBV19,TRBJ1-2
ASSYGTQLRGEQY,TRBV6-6,TRBJ2-7
ASPPRGGSSDSPLH,TRBV5-8,TRBJ1-6
ASSQDLPGFTNQPQH,TRBV3-1/TRBV3-2,TRBJ1-5
ASSPLGTGLSSGANVLT,TRBV18,TRBJ2-6
ASSVGTSARDEQY,TRBV9,TRBJ2-7
ASSLKRGYNEQF,TRBV5-6,TRBJ2-1
ASGVFAGALD,TRBV6-5,TRBJ2-4
AISESGQGGQETQY,TRBV10-3,TRBJ2-5
AISPDRDNEQF,TRBV10-3,TRBJ2-1
ASSSGTGVLGGEQY,TRBV5-1,TRBJ2-7
ASSLRTGRSNEKLF,TRBV11-2,TRBJ1-4
ATSRGPGYTEAF,TRBV15,TRBJ1-1
ASRQGAPNEQF,TRBV6-6,TRBJ2-1
ASSQEGGLSYNEQF,TRBV4-2,TRBJ2-1
ASPPSGASTDTQY,TRBV28,TRBJ2-3
AWRSRTGSYEQY,TRBV30,TRBJ2-7
ASSSGLQETQY,TRBV7-2,TRBJ2-5
ASSRTGGDEQF,TRBV3-1/TRBV3-2,TRBJ2-1
ASRRTGITGELF,TRBV4-1,TRBJ2-2
ASSLDRASNQPQH,TRBV6-2/TRBV6-3,TRBJ1-5
ASSIVKTDNSNQPQH,TRBV19,TRBJ1-5
ATSSGGDGPSGALH,TRBV15,TRBJ1-6
ASSPTPQETQY,TRBV18,TRBJ2-5
ASSTNQGSTNEKLF,TRBV4-2,TRBJ1-4
SASRGFSYNSPLH,TRBV20-1,TRBJ1-6
ASSPIDRANYGYT,TRBV28,TRBJ1-2
ASSYSTGRSPLH,TRBV6-5,TRBJ1-6
ATSDLGGLVQF,TRBV24-1,TRBJ2-1
ASKGGGAGKNIQY,TRBV27,TRBJ2-4
ASSSTGFGPSYEQY,TRBV27,TRBJ2-7
ASSSRQDTEAF,TRBV7-6,TRBJ1-1